This TCR beta chain originates from a study of identical twins. Study-wide results and caveats: Invariant MAIT and iNKT cells may have partly biased zero-insertion analyses. Beta out-of-frame sequences displayed a weaker excess of sharing between twins.

Germline lookup yields CDR1 LGHNA and CDR2 YNFKEQ. Unmatched junction bases numbered 3, after V lost 0 bases and J lost 5 bases. This CDR3 is built from 15 residues. Template switching added a universal primer site, and cDNA bore unique molecular identifiers. One entry per CDR3 protein, called by TCRdb with MiXCR from the 5' RACE reads. The table lists 250,000 to 350,000 distinct CDR3 sequences, less than 9.5% of them singletons. This clonotype was seen many times. Its target is not known. This sample was also put to use in a study of yellow fever vaccine responses in identical twins.

The sequencing input was CD8+ T cells sorted from blood. This chain connects TRBV4-2 to TRBJ2-7; 11 bases map to TRBD1. This receptor was identified in a woman younger than 30 in good health. CDR3 amino acids: CASSQDRTGGNEQYF. CDR3 DNA sequence: TGTGCCAGCAGCCAAGATAGGACAGGGGGCAACGAGCAGTACTTC.